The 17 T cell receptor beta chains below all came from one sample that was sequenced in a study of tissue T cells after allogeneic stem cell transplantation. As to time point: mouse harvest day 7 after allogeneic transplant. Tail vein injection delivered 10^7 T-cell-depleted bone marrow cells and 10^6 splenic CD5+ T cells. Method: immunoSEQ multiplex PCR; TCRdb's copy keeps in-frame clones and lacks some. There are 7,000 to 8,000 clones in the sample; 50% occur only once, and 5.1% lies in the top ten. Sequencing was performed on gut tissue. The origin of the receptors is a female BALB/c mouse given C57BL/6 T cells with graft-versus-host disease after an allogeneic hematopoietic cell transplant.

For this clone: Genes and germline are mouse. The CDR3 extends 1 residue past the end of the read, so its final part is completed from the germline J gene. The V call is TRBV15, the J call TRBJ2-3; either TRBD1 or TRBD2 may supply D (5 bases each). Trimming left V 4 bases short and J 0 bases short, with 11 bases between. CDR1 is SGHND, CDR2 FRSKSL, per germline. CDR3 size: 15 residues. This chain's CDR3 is CASSSGTHSAETLYF. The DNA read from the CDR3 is TGTGCCAGCAGTTCCGGGACGCATAGTGCAGAAACGCTGTAT.

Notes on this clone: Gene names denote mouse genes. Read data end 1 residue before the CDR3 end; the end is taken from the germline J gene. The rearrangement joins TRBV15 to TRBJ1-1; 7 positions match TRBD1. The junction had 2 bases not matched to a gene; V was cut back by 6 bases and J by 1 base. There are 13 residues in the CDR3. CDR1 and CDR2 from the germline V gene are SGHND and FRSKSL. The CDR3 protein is CASSGDRNTEVFF. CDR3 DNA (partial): TGTGCCAGCAGCGGGGACAGAAACACAGAAGTCTTC.

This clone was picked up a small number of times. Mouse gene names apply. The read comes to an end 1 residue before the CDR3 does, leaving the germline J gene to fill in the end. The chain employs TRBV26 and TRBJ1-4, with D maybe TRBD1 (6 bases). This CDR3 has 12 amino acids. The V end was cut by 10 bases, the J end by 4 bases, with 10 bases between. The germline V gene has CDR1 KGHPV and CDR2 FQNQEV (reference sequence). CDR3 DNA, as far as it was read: TGTGCCACCGGGACACTCAACGAAAGATTATTT. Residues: CATGTLNERLF. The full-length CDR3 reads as CATGTLNERLFF.

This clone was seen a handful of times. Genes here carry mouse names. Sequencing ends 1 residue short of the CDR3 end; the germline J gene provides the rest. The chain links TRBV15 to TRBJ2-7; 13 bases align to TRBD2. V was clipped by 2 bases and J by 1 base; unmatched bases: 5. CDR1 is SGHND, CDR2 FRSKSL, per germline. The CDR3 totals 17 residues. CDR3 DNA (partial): TGTGCCAGCAGTTTATGGACTGGGGGGGCGCTGTCCTATGAACAGTAC. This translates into CASSLWTGGALSYEQY. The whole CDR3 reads CASSLWTGGALSYEQYF.

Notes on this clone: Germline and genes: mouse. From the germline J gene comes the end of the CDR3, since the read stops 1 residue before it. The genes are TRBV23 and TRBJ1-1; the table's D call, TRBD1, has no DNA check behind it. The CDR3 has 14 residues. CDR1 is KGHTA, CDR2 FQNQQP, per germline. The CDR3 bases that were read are TGCTCCAGCAGTCATGGGACAGGGGGCACAGAAGTCTTC. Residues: CSSSHGTGGTEVF. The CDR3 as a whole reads CSSSHGTGGTEVFF.

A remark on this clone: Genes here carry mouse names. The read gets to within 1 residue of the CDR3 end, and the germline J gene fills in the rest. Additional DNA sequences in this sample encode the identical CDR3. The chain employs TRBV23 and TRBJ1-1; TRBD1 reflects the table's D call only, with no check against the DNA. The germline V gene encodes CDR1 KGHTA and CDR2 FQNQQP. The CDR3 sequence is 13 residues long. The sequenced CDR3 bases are TGCTCCAGCAGTCGGACAGCAAACACAGAAGTCTTC. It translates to CSSSRTANTEVF. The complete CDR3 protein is CSSSRTANTEVFF.

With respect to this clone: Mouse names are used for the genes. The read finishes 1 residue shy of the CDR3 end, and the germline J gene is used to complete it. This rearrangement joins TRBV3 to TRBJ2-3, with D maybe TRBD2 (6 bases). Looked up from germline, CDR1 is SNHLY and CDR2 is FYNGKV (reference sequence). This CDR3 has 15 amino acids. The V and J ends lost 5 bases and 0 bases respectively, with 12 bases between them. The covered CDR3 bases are TGTGCCAGCAGCCCACTGGGCACTAGTGCAGAAACGCTGTAT. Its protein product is CASSPLGTSAETLY. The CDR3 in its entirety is CASSPLGTSAETLYF.

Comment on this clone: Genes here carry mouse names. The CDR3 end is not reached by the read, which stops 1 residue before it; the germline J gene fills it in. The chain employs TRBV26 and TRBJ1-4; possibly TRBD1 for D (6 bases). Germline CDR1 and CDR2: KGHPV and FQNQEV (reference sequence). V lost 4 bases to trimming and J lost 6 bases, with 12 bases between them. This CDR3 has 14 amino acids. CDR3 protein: CASSRGQGDERLFF. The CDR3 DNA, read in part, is TGTGCCAGCAGTCGGGGGCAGGGAGACGAAAGATTATTT.

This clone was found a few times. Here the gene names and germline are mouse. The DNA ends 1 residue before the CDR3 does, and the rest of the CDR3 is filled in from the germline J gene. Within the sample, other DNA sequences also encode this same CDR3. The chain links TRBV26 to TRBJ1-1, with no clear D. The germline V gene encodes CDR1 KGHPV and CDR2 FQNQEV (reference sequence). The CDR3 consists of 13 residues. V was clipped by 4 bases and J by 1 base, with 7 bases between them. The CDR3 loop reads CASSPGGNTEVFF. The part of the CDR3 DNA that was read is TGTGCCAGCAGTCCGGGAGGGAACACAGAAGTCTTC. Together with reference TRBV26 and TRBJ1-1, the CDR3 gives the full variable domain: NSKVIQTPRYLVKGQGQKAKMRCIPEKGHPVVFWYQQNKNNEFKFLINFQNQEVLQQIDMTEKRFSAECPSNSPCSLEIQSSEAGDSALYLCASSPGGNTEVFFGKGTRLTVV.

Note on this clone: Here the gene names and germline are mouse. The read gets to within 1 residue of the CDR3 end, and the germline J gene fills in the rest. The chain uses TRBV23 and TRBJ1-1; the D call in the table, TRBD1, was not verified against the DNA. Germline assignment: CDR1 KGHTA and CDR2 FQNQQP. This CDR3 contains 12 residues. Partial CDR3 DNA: TGCTCCAGCAGCCGGGACAGAACAGAAGTCTTC. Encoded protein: CSSSRDRTEVF. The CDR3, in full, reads CSSSRDRTEVFF.

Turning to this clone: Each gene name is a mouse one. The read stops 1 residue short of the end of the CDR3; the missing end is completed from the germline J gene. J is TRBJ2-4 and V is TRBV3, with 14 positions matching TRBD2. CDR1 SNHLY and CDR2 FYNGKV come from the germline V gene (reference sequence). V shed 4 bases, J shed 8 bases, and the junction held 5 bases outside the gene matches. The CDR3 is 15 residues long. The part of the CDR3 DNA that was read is TGTGCCAGCAGCTCGGGACTGGGGGGGCGCGGCACCTTGTAC. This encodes CASSSGLGGRGTLY. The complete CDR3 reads CASSSGLGGRGTLYF. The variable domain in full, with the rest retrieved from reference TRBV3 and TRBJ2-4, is GPKVLQIPSHQIIDMGQMVTLNCDPVSNHLYFYWYKQILGQQMEFLVNFYNGKVMEKSKLFKDQFSVERPDGSYFTLKIQPTALEDSAVYFCASSSGLGGRGTLYFGAGTRLSVL.

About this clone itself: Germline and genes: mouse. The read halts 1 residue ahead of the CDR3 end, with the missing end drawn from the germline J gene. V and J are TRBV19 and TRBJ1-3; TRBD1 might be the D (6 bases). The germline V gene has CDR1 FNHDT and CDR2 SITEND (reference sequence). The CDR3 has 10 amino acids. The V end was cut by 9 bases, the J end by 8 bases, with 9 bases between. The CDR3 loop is CAKNRDTLYF. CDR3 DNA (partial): TGTGCCAAGAACAGGGATACGCTCTAT.

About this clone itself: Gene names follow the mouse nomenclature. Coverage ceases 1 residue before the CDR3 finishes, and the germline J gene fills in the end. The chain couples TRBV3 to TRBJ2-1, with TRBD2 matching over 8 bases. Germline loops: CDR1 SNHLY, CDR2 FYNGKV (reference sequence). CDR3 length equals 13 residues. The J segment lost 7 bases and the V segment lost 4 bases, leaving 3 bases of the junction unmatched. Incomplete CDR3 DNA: TGTGCCAGCAGCTCCCGGACTGGGGCTGAGCAGTTC. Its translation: CASSSRTGAEQF. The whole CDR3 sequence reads CASSSRTGAEQFF.

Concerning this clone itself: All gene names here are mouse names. The DNA read from the CDR3 is TGTGCCAGCAGCTTAGAGGGGGCGGGGGCTGAGCAGTTC. This codes for CASSLEGAGAEQF. The full CDR3 protein reads CASSLEGAGAEQFF. The rearrangement links TRBV3 to TRBJ2-1, with a tentative D call TRBD1 (7 bases). Coverage ceases 1 residue before the CDR3 finishes, and the germline J gene fills in the end. CDR1 is SNHLY and CDR2 is FYNGKV in the germline V gene (reference sequence). The CDR3 length is 14 residues. Trimming cost V 1 base and J 7 bases, with 11 bases left between them.

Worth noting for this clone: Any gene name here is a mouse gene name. The CDR3 is CASSLGQGYERLFF. The DNA read from the CDR3 is TGTGCCAGCAGTCTCGGACAGGGGTACGAAAGATTATTT. This chain joins TRBV26 and TRBJ1-4; 9 bases align to TRBD1. The read finishes 1 residue shy of the CDR3 end, and the germline J gene is used to complete it. Losses at the gene ends were 3 bases for V and 6 bases for J; bases not matched to a gene: 2. Germline-derived CDR1 and CDR2 are KGHPV and FQNQEV (reference sequence). The CDR3 contains 14 residues. The full variable domain, its missing parts supplied by reference TRBV26 and TRBJ1-4, is NSKVIQTPRYLVKGQGQKAKMRCIPEKGHPVVFWYQQNKNNEFKFLINFQNQEVLQQIDMTEKRFSAECPSNSPCSLEIQSSEAGDSALYLCASSLGQGYERLFFGHGTKLSVL.

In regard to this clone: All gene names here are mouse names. This chain's CDR3 is CAWSLEGQSDTQYF. Partial CDR3 DNA: TGTGCCTGGAGTCTAGAGGGGCAGAGTGACACCCAGTAC. This chain links TRBV31 with TRBJ2-5, with D possibly called TRBD1 or TRBD2 (5 bases each). The CDR3 extends 1 residue past the end of the read, so its final part is completed from the germline J gene. Trimming left V 0 bases short and J 6 bases short, with 13 bases between. The CDR3 is 14 residues long. The V gene's germline CDR1 is GKSSPN and CDR2 SITVG. Drawing the rest from reference TRBV31 and TRBJ2-5, the complete variable domain is AQTIHQWPVAEIKAVGSPLSLGCTIKGKSSPNLYWYWQATGGTLQQLFYSITVGQVESVVQLNLSASRPKDDQFILSTEKLLLSHSGFYLCAWSLEGQSDTQYFGPGTRLLVL.

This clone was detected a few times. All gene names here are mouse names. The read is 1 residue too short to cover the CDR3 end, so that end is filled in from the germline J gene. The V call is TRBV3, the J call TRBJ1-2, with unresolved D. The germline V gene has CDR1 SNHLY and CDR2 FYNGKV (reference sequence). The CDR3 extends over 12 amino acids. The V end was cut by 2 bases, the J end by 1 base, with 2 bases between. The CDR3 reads CASSLLNSDYTF. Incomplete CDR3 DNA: TGTGCCAGCAGCTTATTAAACTCCGACTACACC.